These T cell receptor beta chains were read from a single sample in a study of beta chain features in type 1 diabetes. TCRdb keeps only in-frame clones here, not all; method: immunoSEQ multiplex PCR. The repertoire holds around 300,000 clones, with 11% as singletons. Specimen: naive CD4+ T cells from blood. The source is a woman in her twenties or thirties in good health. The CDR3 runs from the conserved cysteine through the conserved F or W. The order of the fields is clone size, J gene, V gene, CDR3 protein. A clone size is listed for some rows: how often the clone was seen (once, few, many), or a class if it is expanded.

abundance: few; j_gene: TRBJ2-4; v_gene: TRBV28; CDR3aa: CASSLGTDNKNIQYF
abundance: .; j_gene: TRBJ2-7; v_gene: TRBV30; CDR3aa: CAWTRRAGAYEQYF
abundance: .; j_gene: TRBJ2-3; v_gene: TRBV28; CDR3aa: CASRPAGVADTQYF
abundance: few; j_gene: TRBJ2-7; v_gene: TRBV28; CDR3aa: CASSSGLAGGPVHEQYF
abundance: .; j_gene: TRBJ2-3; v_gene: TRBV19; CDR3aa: CASSISGRSTDTQYF
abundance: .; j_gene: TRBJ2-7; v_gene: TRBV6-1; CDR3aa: CASSENFPSYEQYF
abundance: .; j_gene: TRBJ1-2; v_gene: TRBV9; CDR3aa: CASSVAGVTGSYGYTF
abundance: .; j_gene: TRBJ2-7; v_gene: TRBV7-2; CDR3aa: CASSFDGSAYEQYF
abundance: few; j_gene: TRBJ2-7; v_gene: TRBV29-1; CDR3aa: CSVQGETYEQYF
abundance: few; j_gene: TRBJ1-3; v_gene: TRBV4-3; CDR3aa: CASSSSGRGDGNTIYF
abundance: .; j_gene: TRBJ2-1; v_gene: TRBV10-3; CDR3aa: CAISDKRRDQNNEQFF
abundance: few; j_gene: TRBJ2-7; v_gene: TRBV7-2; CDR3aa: CASSQVGTSGFYEQYF
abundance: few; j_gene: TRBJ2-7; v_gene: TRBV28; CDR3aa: CASSLRKSGSYEQYF
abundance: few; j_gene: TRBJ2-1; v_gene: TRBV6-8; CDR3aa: CVNGGLNEQFF
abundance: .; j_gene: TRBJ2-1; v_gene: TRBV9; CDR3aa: CASNRGVDEQFF
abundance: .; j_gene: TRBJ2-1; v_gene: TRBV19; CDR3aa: CASHSYNEQFF
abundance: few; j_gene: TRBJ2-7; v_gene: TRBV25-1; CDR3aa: CASSEYGTERGFYEQYF
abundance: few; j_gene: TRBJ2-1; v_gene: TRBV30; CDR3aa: CAWGTISYNEQFF
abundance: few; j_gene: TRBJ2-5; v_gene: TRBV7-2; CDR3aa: CASSLRTGGGETQYF
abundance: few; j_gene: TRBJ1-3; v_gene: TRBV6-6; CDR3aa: CASSSGAGNTIYF
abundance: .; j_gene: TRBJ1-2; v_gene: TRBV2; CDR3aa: CASSVDRAVKYGYTF
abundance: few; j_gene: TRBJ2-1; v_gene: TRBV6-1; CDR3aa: CASSEVAVSYNEQFF
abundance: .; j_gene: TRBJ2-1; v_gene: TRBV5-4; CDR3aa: CASSLGQGADEQFF
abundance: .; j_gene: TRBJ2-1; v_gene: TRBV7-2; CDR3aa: CASSQGGPGYNEQFF
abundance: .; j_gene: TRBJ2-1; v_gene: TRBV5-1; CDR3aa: CASSPGLADNEQFF
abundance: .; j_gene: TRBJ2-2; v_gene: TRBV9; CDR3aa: CASSVEAGANTGELFF
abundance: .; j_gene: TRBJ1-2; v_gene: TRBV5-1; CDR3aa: CASSFQGDWGYTF
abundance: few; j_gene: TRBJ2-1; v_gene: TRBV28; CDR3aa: CASSLGGGQSEQFF
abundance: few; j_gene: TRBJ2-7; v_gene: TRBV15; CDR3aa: CATSSTGRESHEQYF
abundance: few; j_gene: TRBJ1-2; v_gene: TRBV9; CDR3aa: CASSVSGDRGYTF
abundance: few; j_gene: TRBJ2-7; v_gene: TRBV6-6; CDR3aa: CASRIAGGPSEQYF
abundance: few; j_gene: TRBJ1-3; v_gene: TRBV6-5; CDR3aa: CASRLAGLSGNTIYF